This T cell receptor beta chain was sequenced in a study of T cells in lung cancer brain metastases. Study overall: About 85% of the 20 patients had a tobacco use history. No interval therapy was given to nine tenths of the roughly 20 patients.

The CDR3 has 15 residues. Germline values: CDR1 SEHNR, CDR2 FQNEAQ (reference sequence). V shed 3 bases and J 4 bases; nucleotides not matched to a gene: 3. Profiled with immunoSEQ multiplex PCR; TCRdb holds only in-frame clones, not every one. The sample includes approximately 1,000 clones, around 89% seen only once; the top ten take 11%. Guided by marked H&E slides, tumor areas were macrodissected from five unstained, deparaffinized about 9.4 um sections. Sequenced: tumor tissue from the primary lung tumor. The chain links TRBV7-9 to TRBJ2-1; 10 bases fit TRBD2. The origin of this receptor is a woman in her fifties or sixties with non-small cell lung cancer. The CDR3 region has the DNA TGTGCCAGCAGCTTGGTTAGCGGGGGGTACAATGAGCAGTTCTTC. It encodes CASSLVSGGYNEQFF.